The sequence of this T cell receptor beta chain was determined in a study of graft-versus-host responses after intestinal transplantation. Overall study context: Recipients received multivisceral, liver-intestinal, or isolated intestinal transplants. Study-level points and caveats: GvH clonotypes were identified within recipient marrow, with a subset emerging first in ileum or blood.

There are a few counts of this clone. The antigen remains undetermined. The sample has other DNA sequences that encode this CDR3 too. Produced via immunoSEQ multiplex PCR; TCRdb's table is partial and in-frame only. The sample holds 1,000 or so clones, roughly 80% seen once. Graft specimens yielded both intraepithelial and lamina propria lymphocytes. The CDR3 totals 14 residues. Trimming cost V 5 bases and J 0 bases; bases outside gene matches: 3. In germline, CDR1 is MDHEN, CDR2 SYDVKM. Sample: ileum tissue, taken 7 days after intestinal transplantation. The clonotype originates from a human patient who received an intestinal transplant, so some T cells may come from the graft donor. The chain combines TRBV28 with TRBJ2-5, with 7 bases that match TRBD1. CDR3 bases: TGTGCCAGCAGTCCCGGGACAGACCAAGAGACCCAGTACTTC. Amino acid sequence: CASSPGTDQETQYF.